Presented here are 5 T cell receptor beta chains from one specimen sequenced in a study of blood T cell repertoires in COVID-19. Measured with immunoSEQ multiplex PCR; TCRdb has only the in-frame clones, and not every one. The table shows almost 400,000 clones, with more than 70% occurring only once. The material sequenced was peripheral blood. These receptors all come from an older woman with COVID-19, enrolled during active disease.

The chain uses TRBV12-3 or TRBV12-4 and TRBJ2-7, with 7 bases that match TRBD1. V gave up 10 bases and J gave up 2 bases; unmatched junction bases: 8. CDR3 length equals 13 residues. In nucleotides, the CDR3 is TGTGCCACCTCGACAGGGTTGGCCTACGAGCAGTACTTC. This codes for CATSTGLAYEQYF.

This clone appeared once. The chain carries TRBV30 and TRBJ1-1; D not certain. Germline values: CDR1 GTSNPN, CDR2 SVGIG (reference sequence). The CDR3 extends over 13 amino acids. The germline V and J ends were trimmed by 5 bases and 0 bases, with 10 bases remaining between them. CDR3 nucleotide sequence: TGTGCCTGGGGCGGGAATTTGAACACTGAAGCTTTCTTT. It translates to CAWGGNLNTEAFF.

This clone was seen just once. In DNA form, the CDR3 reads TGTGCCAGCAGTGGCCCCCGGGACAGGGGGTCTCCTAATCAGCCCCAGCATTTT. Protein: CASSGPRDRGSPNQPQHF. This chain connects TRBV6-1 to TRBJ1-5; 11 nucleotides align to TRBD1. Germline lookup yields CDR1 MNHNS and CDR2 SASEGT. This CDR3 region has 18 residues. The V segment lost 4 bases and the J segment 4 bases; nucleotides outside the gene matches: 12.

The chain uses TRBV30 and TRBJ2-5; the D gene is possibly TRBD2 (5 bases). Trimming pared 2 bases from V and 8 bases from J, leaving 12 bases between. Germline loops: CDR1 GTSNPN, CDR2 SVGIG (reference sequence). The CDR3 is 12 residues long. CDR3 sequence: CAWSTAVGTQYF. In DNA, the CDR3 is TGTGCCTGGAGTACAGCGGTTGGTACCCAGTACTTC.

The V and J genes are TRBV3-1 (or the pseudogene TRBV3-2) and TRBJ2-1; possible D gene TRBD1, 6 bases. The V gene's germline CDR1 is LGHDT and CDR2 YNNKEL (reference sequence). This CDR3 comprises 14 residues. The V end was cut by 3 bases, the J end by 3 bases, with 9 bases between. For the CDR3, the DNA is TGTGCCAGCAGCCAGACACAGGGCTACAATGAGCAGTTCTTC. Its protein product is CASSQTQGYNEQFF.